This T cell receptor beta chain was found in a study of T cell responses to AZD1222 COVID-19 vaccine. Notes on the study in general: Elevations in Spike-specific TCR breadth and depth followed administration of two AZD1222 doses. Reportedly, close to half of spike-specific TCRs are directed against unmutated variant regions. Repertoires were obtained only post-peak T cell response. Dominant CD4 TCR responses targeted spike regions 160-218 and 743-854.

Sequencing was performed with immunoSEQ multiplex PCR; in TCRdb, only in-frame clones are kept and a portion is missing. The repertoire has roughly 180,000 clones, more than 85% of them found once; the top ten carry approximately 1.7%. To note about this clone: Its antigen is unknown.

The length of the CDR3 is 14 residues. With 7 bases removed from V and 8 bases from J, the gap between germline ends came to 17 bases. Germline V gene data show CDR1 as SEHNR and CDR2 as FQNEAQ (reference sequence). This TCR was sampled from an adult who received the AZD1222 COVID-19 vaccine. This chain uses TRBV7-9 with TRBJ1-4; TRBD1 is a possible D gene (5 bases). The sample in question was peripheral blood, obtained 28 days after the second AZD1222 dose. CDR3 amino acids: CASTAVGGGEKLFF. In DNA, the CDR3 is TGTGCCAGCACCGCGGTGGGGGGTGGGGAAAAACTGTTTTTT.